This T cell receptor (beta chain) was sequenced for a study of coeliac disease. Measured with immunoSEQ multiplex PCR; TCRdb has only the in-frame clones, and not every one. The top ten clones hold around 9.5% of a sample with over 7,000 clones, 57% of them seen once. V was shortened by 4 bases and J by 5 bases, with 6 bases between the two germline ends. Germline loops: CDR1 SQVTM, CDR2 ANQGSEA. CDR3 length: 10 residues. The sequenced sample was intraepithelial lymphocytes from the gut. V is TRBV29-1 and J is TRBJ2-7, with D possibly TRBD1 on 5 matching bases. The clonotype was recovered from a woman aged 55-70 years with celiac disease. CDR3 in amino acids: CSVGGNEQYF. Here the CDR3 DNA reads TGCAGCGTTGGGGGCAACGAGCAGTACTTC.